This is a list of T cell receptor beta chains from one sample in a study of CD8 T cells in ankylosing spondylitis. TCRdb processed the 5' RACE reads anew with MiXCR; each CDR3 protein has one entry. This table holds fewer than 500,000 distinct CDR3 sequences, more than 25% found once. The sequencing input was blood, either unsorted or a sorted T cell fraction (not recorded which). Receptors were obtained from a male donor with ankylosing spondylitis. Each CDR3 is given without its conserved first and last residue. Each record gives: V gene, CDR3 length, CDR3 protein.

>TRBV29-1|14
SVEGVVAGDTGELF
>TRBV20-1|13
SDMGAGSSYNEQF
>TRBV18|11
ASSPGEAAEAF
>TRBV29-1|10
SVGYSNQPQH
>TRBV7-7|12
ASTPSTNTGELF
>TRBV20-1|11
SAETGASEKLF
>TRBV6-1|13
ASSKGTSGREEQF
>TRBV18|13
ASSPRDRTKETQY
>TRBV29-1|11
SSEIASTGELF
>TRBV20-1|10
SASDPNQPQH
>TRBV5-1|13
ASHRGLRSYNEQF
>TRBV11-2|14
ASSRGPMGGTNEQF
>TRBV3-1|10
ASSQTSVEQF
>TRBV7-2|14
ASSSRGGRGTDTQY